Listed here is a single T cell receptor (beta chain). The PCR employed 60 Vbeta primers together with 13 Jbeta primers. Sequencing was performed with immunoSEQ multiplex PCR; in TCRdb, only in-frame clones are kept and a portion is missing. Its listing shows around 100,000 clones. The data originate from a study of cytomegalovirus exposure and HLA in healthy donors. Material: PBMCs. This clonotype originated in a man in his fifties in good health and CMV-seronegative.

The CDR3 reads CASSLLVLDTQYF. CDR3 bases: TGTGCCAGCAGCTTACTAGTTCTAGATACGCAGTATTTT. The chain employs TRBV11-1 and TRBJ2-3; D call uncertain. Trimming shortened V by 2 bases and J by 5 bases, and 8 bases separated the two germline ends. The germline CDR1 and CDR2 sequences are SGHAT and FQDESV (reference sequence). The CDR3 contains 13 residues.